This T cell receptor beta chain is from a study of blood T cells in healthy people across ages. Notes on the study in general: A strong correlation between TCR beta diversity and naive T cell percentage was seen. Investigators viewed diversity estimates from one million T cells as underestimates, the study reported.

Primers used in a second PCR of about 7 to 11 cycles were a sample-barcoded 5' primer and a J-beta primer mix. A single record per CDR3 protein comes from TCRdb applying MiXCR to the 5' RACE reads. The sample yields 1.5 million to 2 million distinct CDR3 sequences, around 50% seen once. The trim removed 3 bases at V and 2 bases at J, leaving 10 bases unmatched. Germline CDR1 SGHVS, CDR2 FQNEAQ. The CDR3 runs 16 residues. This clonotype showed up just once. Its antigen remains unidentified. The donors, aged 6 to 90, were healthy Caucasians from Russia. The TCR comes from a middle-aged woman in good health. The chain combines TRBV7-8 with TRBJ2-7; 7 bases fit TRBD2. The specimen was blood. The CDR3 spells CASSFPRGEFAYEQYF. CDR3 DNA: TGTGCCAGCAGCTTTCCCCGGGGGGAGTTCGCCTACGAGCAGTACTTC.